The text below deals with one TCR beta chain. Its antigen remains unidentified. One base away there is no much larger clone; base qualities are not given. From V the trimming removes 6 bases and from J it removes 5 bases, while the gene matches leave 9 bases of the junction unaccounted for. From the cysteine through the phenylalanine, the CDR3 covers 13 amino acids. The CDR3 DNA has 39 bases and is translated from base 1. CDR1 and CDR2 (DFQATT, SNEGSKA) derive from the germline V gene (reference sequence). This sample is drawn from a study of human T cells and chemical hapten exposure (dated by TCRdb to about 2021). Concerning the study at large: For sensitization, 2% DPC in acetone was applied to a roughly 2 cm by roughly 2 cm area of upper inner arm skin. Alopecia areata with under or over 50% scalp involvement, alopecia totalis and alopecia universalis were represented in the patient cohort, which was mostly female. Patch tests used Finn chambers with 0.01% DPC on the upper back, scored after 6 days by International Contact Dermatitis Research Group standards. Throughout the study period of about 22 weeks, patients also received therapeutic DPC doses to the scalp every week. Blood samples were taken from patients before sensitization (week 0) and then at 2, 6 and about 24 weeks after DPC sensitization. Libraries were pooled for sequencing, and variation in per-sample TCR yields was attributed mainly to small differences in library volumes within the pool. The study tracked peripheral blood TCR repertoire changes in vivo during primary and secondary sensitization to the hapten diphenylcyclopropenone (DPC) in alopecia patients. Blood for TCR sequencing was provided by twenty-nine alopecia patients at one to four time points (pre-sensitization, 2, 6 and 24 weeks). The paper as a whole reports these results and caveats: After repeated subsampling, the strength of the expansion versus patch-test correlation and the threshold at which it became significant changed. The number of PT1 expanded TCRs positively correlated with patch test score, significant at thresholds 8, 16 and 32 but not 4. Significantly more large CDR3 similarity clusters were formed by expanded TCRs than by pre-sensitization or healthy control sets, consistent with antigen-driven responses. No change with DPC sensitization was found in the number of TCRs above 1 in 1000 frequency, and no evidence of global repertoire structure alterations was found. All patients had alopecia, a presumed autoimmune disease, so their immune response might differ from that of healthy individuals.

The sample's time point, from its label and the paper: patch test 1, 2 weeks after DPC sensitization. Sample treatment or condition, as interpreted from the label and publication: therapeutic diphenylcyclopropenone sensitization with weekly scalp DPC. At every patch-test visit, the blood draw took place before the patch test was put on. Patients were considered eligible if aged 18 to 70, diagnosed with alopecia and deemed suitable for DPC therapy, and patients were excluded if pregnant. Total RNA was extracted from unfractionated whole blood that had been collected in Tempus Blood RNA tubes. Libraries were constructed by RACE. Data came from a NextSeq 500. During library preparation, unique molecular identifiers were attached to individual cDNA molecules so that TCRs could be counted in a quantitative, reproducible way. Both TCR alpha and TCR beta chains were sequenced from each blood RNA sample. Per the authors' processing: A median of approximately 100,000 TCRs per sample was observed, with a range of about 23,224 to 690,600. The Decombinator software suite was used to annotate V, J and CDR3 in the TCR reads. Every sample was subsampled to the same number of TCRs (28,000) for the PS versus PT1 abundance plots. TCRs were defined as expanded if absent before sensitization and observed at least eight times at the 2-week time point. TCRdb itself trimmed the public reads at Q25 with fastp, ran MiXCR and retained productive beta chains. CDR3 protein duplicates are merged, each entry listing the most common genes and DNA. TCRdb, not the original authors, processed these V and J calls. The sample table records 380,000 or so distinct CDR3 sequences; around 5% of these occur just once. The ten most abundant clones make up 2% to 2.5% of the sample.

Source: whole blood, taken in connection with sensitization to the hapten diphenylcyclopropenone (DPC). The chain is assembled from TRBV20-1 and TRBJ2-7; TRBD1 fits 8 bases in the junction. The clonotype was recovered from a woman in her forties or fifties with alopecia areata. Some clones in this sample may be carry-over from other donors' samples. The nucleotide sequence reads as follows: TGCAGTGCCCCCCGTGCGACAGGGGACGAGCAGTACTTC. Its protein reads: CSAPRATGDEQYF.